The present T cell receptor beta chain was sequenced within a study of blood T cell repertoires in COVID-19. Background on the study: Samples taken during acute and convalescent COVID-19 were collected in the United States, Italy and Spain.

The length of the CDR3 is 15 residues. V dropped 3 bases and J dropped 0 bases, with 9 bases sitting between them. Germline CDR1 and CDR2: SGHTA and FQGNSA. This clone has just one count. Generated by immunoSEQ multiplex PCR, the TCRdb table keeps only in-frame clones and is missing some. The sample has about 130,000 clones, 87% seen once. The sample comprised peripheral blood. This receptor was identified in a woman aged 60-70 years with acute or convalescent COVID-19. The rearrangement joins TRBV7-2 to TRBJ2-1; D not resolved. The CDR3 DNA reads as TGTGCCAGCAGCTTTCAAGCGAGCTCCTACAATGAGCAGTTCTTC. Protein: CASSFQASSYNEQFF.